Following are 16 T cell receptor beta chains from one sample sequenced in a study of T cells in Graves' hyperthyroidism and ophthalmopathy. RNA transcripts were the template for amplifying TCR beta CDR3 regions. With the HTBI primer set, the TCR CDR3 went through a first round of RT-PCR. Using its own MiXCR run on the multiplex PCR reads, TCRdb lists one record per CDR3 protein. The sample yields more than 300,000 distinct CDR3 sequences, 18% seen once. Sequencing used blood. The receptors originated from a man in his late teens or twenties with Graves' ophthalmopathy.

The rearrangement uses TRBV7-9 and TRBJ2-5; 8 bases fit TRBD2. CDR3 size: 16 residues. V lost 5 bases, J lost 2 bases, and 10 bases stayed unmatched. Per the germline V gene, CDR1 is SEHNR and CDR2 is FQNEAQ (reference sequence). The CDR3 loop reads CASSPPAGGTQETQYF. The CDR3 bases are TGTGCCAGCAGCCCGCCCGCGGGGGGAACTCAAGAGACCCAGTACTTC.

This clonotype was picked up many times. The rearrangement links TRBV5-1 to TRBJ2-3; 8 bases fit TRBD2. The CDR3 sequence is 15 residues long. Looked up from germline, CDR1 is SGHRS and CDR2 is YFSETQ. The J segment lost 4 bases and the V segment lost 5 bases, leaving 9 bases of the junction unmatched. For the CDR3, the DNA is TGCGCCAGCAGTTTTAGCGGGGTGTTGGCAGATACGCAGTATTTT. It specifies CASSFSGVLADTQYF.

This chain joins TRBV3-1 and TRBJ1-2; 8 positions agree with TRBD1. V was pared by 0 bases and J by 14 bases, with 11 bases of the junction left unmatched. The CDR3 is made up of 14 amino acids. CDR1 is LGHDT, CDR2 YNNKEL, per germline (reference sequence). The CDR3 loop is CASSQERTGWASTF. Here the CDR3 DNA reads TGTGCCAGCAGCCAAGAAAGGACAGGGTGGGCGTCGACCTTC.

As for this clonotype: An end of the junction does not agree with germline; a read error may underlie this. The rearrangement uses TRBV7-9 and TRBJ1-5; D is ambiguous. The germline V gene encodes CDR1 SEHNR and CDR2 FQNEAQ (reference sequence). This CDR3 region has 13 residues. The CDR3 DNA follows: TGTGCCAACAGCTTAGTCAGCAATCAGCCCCAGCATTTT. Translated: CANSLVSNQPQHF.

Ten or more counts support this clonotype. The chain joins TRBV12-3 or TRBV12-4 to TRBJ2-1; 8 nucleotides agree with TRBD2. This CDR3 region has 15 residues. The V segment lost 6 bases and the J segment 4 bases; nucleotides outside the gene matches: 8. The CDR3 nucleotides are TGTGCCAGCAGCCCCCTAGCGGGTCTGTACAATGAGCAGTTCTTC. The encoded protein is CASSPLAGLYNEQFF.

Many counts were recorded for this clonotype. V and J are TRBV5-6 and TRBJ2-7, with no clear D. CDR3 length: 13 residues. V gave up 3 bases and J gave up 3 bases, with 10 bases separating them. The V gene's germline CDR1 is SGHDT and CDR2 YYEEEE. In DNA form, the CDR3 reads TGTGCCAGCAGCTCGGATACCAACTACGAGCAGTACTTC. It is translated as CASSSDTNYEQYF.

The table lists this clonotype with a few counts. The CDR3 DNA is TGTGCCAGCAGTTTAATAGGGGGCGGCTATGGCTACACCTTC. Translating it yields CASSLIGGGYGYTF. The rearrangement links TRBV27 to TRBJ1-2; TRBD1 aligns across 7 bases. This CDR3 is 14 amino acids long. Germline values: CDR1 MNHEY, CDR2 SMNVEV (reference sequence). The V gene end was trimmed by 2 bases and the J gene end by 4 bases; junction bases not matched to a gene: 4.

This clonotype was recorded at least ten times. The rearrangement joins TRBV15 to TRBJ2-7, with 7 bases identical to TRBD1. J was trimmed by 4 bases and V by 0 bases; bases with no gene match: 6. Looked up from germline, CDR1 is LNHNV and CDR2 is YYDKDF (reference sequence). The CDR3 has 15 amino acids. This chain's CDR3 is CATSREDREVYEQYF. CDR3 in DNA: TGTGCCACCAGCAGAGAAGACAGGGAAGTTTACGAGCAGTACTTC.

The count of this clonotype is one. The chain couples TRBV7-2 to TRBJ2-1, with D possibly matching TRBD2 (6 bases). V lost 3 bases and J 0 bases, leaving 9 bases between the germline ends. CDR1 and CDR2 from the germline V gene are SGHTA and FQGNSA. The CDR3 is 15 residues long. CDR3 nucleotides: TGTGCCAGCAGCTTCCAGGGAGGCTCCTACAATGAGCAGTTCTTC. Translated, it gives CASSFQGGSYNEQFF.

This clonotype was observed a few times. CDR3 sequence (DNA): TGCGCCAGCACCCGAGCAGGGGGGCACGAAAACACCATATATTTT. This codes for CASTRAGGHENTIYF. V usage is TRBV5-1 and J usage is TRBJ1-3, with 7 bases fitting TRBD1. Germline CDR1 SGHRS, CDR2 YFSETQ. Trimming at V came to 6 bases and at J to 6 bases, leaving 12 bases not matched to a gene. The CDR3 is made up of 15 amino acids.

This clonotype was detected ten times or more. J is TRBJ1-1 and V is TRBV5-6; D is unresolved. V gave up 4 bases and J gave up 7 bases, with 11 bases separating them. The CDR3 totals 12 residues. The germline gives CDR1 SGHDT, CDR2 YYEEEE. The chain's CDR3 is CASSPGSGEAFF. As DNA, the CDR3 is TGTGCCAGCAGCCCCGGTTCGGGTGAAGCTTTCTTT.

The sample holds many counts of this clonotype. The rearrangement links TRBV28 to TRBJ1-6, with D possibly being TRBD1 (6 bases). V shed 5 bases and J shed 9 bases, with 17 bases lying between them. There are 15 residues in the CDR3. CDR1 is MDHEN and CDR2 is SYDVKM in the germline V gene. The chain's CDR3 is CASSRGEGVGSPLHF. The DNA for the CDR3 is TGTGCCAGCAGTAGGGGGGAAGGAGTAGGTTCACCCCTCCACTTT.

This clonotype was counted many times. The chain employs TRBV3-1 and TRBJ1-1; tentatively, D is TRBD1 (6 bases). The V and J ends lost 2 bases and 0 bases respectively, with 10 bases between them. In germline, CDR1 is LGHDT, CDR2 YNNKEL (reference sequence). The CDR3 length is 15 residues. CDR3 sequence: CASSQRGGVNTEAFF. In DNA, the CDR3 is TGTGCCAGCAGCCAAAGGGGGGGGGTGAACACTGAAGCTTTCTTT.

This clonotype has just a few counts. The DNA for the CDR3 is TGTGCCAGCTCACCGCCCAGCGCGGGGGGGCTTGATACGCAGTATTTT. Translation gives CASSPPSAGGLDTQYF. This chain joins TRBV18 and TRBJ2-3; 9 bases are a match to TRBD2. Germline CDR1 reads KGHSH; CDR2 reads LQKENI. This CDR3 has 16 amino acids. With V trimmed by 3 bases and J by 6 bases, 10 bases remained unmatched.

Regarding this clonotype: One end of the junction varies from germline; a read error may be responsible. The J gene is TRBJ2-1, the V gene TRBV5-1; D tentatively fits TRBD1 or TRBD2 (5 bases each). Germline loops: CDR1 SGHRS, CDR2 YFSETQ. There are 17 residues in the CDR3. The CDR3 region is CANSRSGPSGSGNEQFF. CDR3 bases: TGCGCCAACAGCCGATCCGGGCCCTCAGGGAGCGGCAATGAGCAGTTCTTC.

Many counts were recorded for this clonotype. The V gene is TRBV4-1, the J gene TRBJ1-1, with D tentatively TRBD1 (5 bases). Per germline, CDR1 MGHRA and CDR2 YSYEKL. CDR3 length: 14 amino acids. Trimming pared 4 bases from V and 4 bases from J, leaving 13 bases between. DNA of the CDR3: TGCGCCAGCAGCCCCCGAGGGGCGGGCACTGAAGCTTTCTTT. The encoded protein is CASSPRGAGTEAFF.